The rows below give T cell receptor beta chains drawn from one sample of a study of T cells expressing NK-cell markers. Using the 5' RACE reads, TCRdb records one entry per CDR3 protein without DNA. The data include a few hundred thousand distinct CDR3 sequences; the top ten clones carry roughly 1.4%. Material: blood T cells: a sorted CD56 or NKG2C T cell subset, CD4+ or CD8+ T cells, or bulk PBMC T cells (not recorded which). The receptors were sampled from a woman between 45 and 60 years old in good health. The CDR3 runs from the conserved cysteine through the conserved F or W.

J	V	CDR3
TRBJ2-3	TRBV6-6	CASTVAGGVGDTQYF
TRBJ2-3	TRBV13	CASSLGLEDTQYF
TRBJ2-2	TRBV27	CASSLGLAGVGGELFF
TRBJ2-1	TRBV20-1	CSARDSTGNEQFF
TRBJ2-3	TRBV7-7	CASSATTGQGWDTQYF
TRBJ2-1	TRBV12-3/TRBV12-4	CASSLRTGLGLAGGPGSYNEQFF
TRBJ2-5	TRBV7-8	CASTFQETQYF
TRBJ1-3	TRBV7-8	CASSLARFRSSGNTIYF
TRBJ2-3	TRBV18	CASSRLLAAQGTQYF
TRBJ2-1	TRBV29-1	CSVGHVVRRDNEQFF
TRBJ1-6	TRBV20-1	CSARVGTPSSYNSPLHF
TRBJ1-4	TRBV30	CAWAGDWTNEKLFF
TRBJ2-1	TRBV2	CATTLAGGPNEQFF